This TCR beta chain was sequenced during a study of cytomegalovirus exposure and HLA in healthy donors. The CDR3 extends over 13 amino acids. The germline V and J ends were trimmed by 7 bases and 2 bases, with 11 bases remaining between them. Germline V lookup: CDR1 SGHRS, CDR2 YFSETQ. Both 60 Vbeta primers and 13 Jbeta primers went into the PCR. The protocol was immunoSEQ multiplex PCR, while the TCRdb copy is restricted to in-frame clones and leaves out a portion. The sample totals approximately 200,000 clones. Sequenced: PBMCs. The receptor's source is a boy aged 5-17 years in good health and CMV-seronegative. V gene TRBV5-1 combines with J gene TRBJ2-3, with a possible D match to TRBD1 (6 bases). The CDR3 sequence is CASGKGVTDTQYF. CDR3 nucleotide sequence: TGCGCCAGCGGTAAGGGGGTCACAGATACGCAGTATTTT.